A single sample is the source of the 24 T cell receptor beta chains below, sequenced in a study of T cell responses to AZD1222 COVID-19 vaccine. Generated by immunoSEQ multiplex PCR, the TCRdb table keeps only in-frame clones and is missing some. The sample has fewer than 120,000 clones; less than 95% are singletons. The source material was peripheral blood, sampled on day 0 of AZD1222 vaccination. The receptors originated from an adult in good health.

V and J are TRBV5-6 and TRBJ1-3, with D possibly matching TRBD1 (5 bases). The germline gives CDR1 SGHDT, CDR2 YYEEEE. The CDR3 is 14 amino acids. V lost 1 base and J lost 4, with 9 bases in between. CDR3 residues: CASSLLGEGNTIYF. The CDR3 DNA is TGTGCCAGCAGCTTGTTAGGGGAAGGAAACACCATATATTTT.

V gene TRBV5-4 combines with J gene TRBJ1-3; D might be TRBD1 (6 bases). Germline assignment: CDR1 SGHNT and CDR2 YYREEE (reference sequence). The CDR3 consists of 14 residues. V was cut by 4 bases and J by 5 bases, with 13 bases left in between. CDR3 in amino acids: CASSPGDGRNTIYF. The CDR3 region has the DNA TGTGCCAGCAGCCCAGGGGACGGGCGAAACACCATATATTTT. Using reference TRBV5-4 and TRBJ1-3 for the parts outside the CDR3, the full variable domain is ETGVTQSPTHLIKTRGQQVTLRCSSQSGHNTVSWYQQALGQGPQFIFQYYREEENGRGNFPPRFSGLQFPNYSSELNVNALELDDSALYLCASSPGDGRNTIYFGEGSWLTVV.

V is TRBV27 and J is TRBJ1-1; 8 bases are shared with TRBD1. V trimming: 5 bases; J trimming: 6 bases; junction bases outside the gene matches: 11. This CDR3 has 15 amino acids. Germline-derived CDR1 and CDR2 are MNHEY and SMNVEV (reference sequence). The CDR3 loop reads CASSSPGTGYPEAFF. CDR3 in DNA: TGTGCCAGCAGTAGCCCCGGGACAGGCTATCCTGAAGCTTTCTTT.

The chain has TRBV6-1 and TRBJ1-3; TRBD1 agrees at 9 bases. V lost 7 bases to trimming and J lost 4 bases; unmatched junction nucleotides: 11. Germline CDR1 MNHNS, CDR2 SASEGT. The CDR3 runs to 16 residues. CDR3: CASNDPGQGGGNTIYF. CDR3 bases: TGTGCCAGCAATGATCCGGGACAGGGAGGCGGAAACACCATATATTTT.

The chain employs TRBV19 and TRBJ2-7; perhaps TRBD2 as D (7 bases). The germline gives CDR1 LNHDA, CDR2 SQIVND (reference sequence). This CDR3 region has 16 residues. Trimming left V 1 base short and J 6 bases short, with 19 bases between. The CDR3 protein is CASSIGGTPGGTEQYF. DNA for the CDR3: TGTGCCAGTAGTATAGGGGGGACACCCGGGGGGACCGAGCAGTACTTC. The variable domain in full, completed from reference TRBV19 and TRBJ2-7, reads DGGITQSPKYLFRKEGQNVTLSCEQNLNHDAMYWYRQDPGQGLRLIYYSQIVNDFQKGDIAEGYSVSREKKESFPLTVTSAQKNPTAFYLCASSIGGTPGGTEQYFGPGTRLTVT.

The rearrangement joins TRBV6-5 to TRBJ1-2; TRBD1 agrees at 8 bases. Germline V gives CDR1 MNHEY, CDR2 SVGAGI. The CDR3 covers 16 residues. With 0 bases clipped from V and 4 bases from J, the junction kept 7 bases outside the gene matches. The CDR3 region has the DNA TGTGCCAGCAGTTACTCCGGACAGGGTTCAGGCTATGGCTACACCTTC. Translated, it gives CASSYSGQGSGYGYTF.

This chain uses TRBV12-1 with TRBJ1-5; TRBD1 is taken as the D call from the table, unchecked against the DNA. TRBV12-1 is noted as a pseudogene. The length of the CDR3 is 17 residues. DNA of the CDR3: TGTGCCAGCAGCTTTGCGCCTCGGGGACAGACTAATCAGCCCCAGCATTTT. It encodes CASSFAPRGQTNQPQHF.

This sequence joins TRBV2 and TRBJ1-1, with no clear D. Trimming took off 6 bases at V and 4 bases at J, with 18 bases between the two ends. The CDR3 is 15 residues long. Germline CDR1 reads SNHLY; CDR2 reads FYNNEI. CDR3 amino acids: CASSAMEHLFTEAFF. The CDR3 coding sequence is TGTGCCAGCAGCGCTATGGAGCATCTGTTCACTGAAGCTTTCTTT. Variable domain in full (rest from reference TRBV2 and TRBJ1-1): EPEVTQTPSHQVTQMGQEVILRCVPISNHLYFYWYRQILGQKVEFLVSFYNNEISEKSEIFDDQFSVERPDGSNFTLKIRSTKLEDSAMYFCASSAMEHLFTEAFFGQGTRLTVV.

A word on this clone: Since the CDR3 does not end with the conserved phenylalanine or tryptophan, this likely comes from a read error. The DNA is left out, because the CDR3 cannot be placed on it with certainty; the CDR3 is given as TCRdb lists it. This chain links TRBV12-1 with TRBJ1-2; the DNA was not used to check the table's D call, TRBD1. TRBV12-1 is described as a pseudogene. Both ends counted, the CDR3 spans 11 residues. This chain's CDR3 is CASRKWDRAII.

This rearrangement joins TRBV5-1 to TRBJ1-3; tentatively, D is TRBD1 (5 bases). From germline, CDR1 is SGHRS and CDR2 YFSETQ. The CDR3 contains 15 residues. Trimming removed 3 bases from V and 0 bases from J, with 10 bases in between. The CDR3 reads CASSWRGDSGNTIYF. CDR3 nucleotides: TGCGCCAGCAGCTGGCGGGGGGACTCTGGAAACACCATATATTTT. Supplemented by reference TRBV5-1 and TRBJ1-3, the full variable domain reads KAGVTQTPRYLIKTRGQQVTLSCSPISGHRSVSWYQQTPGQGLQFLFEYFSETQRNKGNFPGRFSGRQFSNSRSEMNVSTLELGDSALYLCASSWRGDSGNTIYFGEGSWLTVV.

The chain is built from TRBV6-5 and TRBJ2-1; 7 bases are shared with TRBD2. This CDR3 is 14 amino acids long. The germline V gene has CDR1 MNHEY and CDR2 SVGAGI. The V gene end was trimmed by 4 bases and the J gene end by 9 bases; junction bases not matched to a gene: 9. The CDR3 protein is CASSSQGGGGEQFF. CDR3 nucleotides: TGTGCCAGCAGTTCCCAGGGTGGGGGGGGTGAGCAGTTCTTC.

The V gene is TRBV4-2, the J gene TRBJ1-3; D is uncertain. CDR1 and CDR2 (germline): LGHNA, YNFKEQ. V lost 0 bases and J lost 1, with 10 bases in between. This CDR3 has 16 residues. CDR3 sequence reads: CASSQERVTSGNTIYF. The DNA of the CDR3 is TGTGCCAGCAGCCAAGAAAGGGTAACGTCTGGAAACACCATATATTTT.

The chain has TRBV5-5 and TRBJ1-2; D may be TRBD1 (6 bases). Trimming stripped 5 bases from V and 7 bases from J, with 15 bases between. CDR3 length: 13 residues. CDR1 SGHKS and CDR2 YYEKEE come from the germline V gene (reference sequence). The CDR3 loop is CASRQDLQGGYTF. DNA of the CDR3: TGTGCCAGCAGACAAGATTTACAGGGTGGCTACACCTTC.

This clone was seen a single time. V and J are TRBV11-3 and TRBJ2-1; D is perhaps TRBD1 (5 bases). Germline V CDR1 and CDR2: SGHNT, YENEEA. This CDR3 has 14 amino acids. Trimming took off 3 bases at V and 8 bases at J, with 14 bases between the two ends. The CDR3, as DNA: TGTGCCAGCAGCTTGGGTATGACAGACCATGAGCAGTTCTTC. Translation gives CASSLGMTDHEQFF.

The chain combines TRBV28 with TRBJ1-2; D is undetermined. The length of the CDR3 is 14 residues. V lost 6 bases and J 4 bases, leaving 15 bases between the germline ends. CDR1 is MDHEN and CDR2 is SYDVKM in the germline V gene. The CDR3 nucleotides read TGTGCCAGCAGGCCGGCCCGCGCGCCCTATGGCTACACCTTC. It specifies CASRPARAPYGYTF.

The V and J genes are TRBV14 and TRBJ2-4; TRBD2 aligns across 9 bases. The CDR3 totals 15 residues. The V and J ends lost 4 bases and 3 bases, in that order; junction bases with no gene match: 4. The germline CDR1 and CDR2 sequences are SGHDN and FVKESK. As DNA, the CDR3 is TGTGCCAGCAGCCTTAGCGGGGGTGGCAAAAACATTCAGTACTTC. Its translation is CASSLSGGGKNIQYF. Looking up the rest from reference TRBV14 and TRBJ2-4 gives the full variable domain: EAGVTQFPSHSVIEKGQTVTLRCDPISGHDNLYWYRRVMGKEIKFLLHFVKESKQDESGMPNNRFLAERTGGTYSTLKVQPAELEDSGVYFCASSLSGGGKNIQYFGAGTRLSVL.

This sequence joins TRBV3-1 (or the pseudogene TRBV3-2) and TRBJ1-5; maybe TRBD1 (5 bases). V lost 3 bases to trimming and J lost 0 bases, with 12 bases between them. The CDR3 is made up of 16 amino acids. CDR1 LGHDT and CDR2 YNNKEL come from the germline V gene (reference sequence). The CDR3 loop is CASSQGGGYSNQPQHF. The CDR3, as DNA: TGTGCCAGCAGCCAGGGGGGAGGGTATAGCAATCAGCCCCAGCATTTT.

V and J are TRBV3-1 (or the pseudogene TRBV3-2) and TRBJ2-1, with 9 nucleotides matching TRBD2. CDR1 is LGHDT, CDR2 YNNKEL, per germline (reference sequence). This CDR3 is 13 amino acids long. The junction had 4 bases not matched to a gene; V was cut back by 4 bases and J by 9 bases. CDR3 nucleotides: TGTGCCAGCAGCCGGACTAGCGCGGGTGAGCAGTTCTTC. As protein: CASSRTSAGEQFF.

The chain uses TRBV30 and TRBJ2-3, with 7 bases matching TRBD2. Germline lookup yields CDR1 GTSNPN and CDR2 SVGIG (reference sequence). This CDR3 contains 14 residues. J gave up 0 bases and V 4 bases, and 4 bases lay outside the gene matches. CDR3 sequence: CAWTRGVSTDTQYF. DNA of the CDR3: TGTGCCTGGACTCGGGGGGTGAGCACAGATACGCAGTATTTT. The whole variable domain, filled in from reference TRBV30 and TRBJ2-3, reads SQTIHQWPATLVQPVGSPLSLECTVEGTSNPNLYWYRQAAGRGLQLLFYSVGIGQISSEVPQNLSASRPQDRQFILSSKKLLLSDSGFYLCAWTRGVSTDTQYFGPGTRLTVL.

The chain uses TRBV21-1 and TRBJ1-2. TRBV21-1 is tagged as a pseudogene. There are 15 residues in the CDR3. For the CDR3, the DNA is TGTGCCAGCAGTCTCTTCTCGGGGACTTCTTGGGGCTACACCTTC. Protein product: CASSLFSGTSWGYTF.

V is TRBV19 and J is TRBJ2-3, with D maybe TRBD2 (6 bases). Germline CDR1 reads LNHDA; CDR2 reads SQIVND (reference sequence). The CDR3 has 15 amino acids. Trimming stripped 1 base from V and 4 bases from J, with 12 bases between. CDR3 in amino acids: CASSIGGGEADTQYF. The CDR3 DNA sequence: TGTGCCAGTAGTATAGGGGGTGGGGAGGCAGATACGCAGTATTTT.

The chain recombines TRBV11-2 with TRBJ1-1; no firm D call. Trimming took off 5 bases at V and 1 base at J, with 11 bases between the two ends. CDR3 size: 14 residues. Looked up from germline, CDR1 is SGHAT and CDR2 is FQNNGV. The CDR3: CASSIGPTNTEAFF. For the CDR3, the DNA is TGTGCCAGCAGCATCGGACCCACGAACACTGAAGCTTTCTTT.

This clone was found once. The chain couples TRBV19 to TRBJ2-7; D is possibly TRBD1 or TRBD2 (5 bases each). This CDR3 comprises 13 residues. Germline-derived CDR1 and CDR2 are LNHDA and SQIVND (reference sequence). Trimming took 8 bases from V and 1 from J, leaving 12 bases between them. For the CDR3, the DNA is TGTGCCAGTGCCTGGGGGAGATCCTACGAGCAGTACTTC. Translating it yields CASAWGRSYEQYF. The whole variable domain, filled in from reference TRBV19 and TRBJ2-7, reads DGGITQSPKYLFRKEGQNVTLSCEQNLNHDAMYWYRQDPGQGLRLIYYSQIVNDFQKGDIAEGYSVSREKKESFPLTVTSAQKNPTAFYLCASAWGRSYEQYFGPGTRLTVT.

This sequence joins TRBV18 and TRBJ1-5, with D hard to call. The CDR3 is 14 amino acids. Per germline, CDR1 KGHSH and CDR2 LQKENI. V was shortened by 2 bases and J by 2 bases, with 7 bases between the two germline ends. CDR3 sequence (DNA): TGTGCCAGCTCACCAGCAGCTGGCAATCAGCCCCAGCATTTT. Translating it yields CASSPAAGNQPQHF.